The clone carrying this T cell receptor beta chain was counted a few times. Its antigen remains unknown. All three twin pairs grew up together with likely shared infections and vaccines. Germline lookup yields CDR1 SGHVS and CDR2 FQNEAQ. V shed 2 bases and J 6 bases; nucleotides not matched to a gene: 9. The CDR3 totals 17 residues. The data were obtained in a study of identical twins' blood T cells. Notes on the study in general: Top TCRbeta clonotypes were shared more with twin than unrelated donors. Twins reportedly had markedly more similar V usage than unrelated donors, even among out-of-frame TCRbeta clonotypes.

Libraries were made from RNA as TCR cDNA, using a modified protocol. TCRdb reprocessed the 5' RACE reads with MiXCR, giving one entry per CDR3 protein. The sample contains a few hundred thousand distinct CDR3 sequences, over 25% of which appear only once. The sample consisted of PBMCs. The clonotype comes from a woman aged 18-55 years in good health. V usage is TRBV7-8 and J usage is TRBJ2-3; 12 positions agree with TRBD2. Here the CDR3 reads CASSLYSSGGVLDTQYF. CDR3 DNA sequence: TGTGCCAGCAGCTTATACTCTAGCGGGGGGGTCTTGGATACGCAGTATTTT.